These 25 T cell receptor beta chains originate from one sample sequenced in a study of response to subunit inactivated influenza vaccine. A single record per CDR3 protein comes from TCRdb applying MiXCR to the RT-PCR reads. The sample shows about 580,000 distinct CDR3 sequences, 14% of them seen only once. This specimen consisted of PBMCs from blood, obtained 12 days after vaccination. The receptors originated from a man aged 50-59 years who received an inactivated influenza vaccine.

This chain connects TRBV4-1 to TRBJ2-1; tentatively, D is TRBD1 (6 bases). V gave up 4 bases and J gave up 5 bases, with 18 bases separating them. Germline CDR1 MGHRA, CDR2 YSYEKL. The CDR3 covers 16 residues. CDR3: CASSPVYPGHDNEQFF. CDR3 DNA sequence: TGCGCCAGCAGCCCCGTCTATCCGGGACACGACAATGAGCAGTTCTTC.

CDR3 in DNA: TGCAGCGTGGCACGACACGGCTCCTACAATGAGCAGTTCTTC. It is translated as CSVARHGSYNEQFF. The rearrangement joins TRBV29-1 to TRBJ2-1, with D hard to call. The CDR3 runs to 14 residues. The V gene's germline CDR1 is SQVTM and CDR2 ANQGSEA. Trimming stripped 6 bases from V and 0 bases from J, with 12 bases between.

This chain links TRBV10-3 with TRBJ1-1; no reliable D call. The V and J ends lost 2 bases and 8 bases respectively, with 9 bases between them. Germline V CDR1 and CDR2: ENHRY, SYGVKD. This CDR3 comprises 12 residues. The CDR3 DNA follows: TGTGCCATCAGTGAGGGACGGAGGGAAGCTTTCTTT. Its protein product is CAISEGRREAFF.

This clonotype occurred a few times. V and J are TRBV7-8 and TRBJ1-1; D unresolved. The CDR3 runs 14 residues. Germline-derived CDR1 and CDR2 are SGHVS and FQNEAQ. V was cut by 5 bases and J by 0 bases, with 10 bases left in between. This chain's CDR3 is CASSERRVNTEAFF. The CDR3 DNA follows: TGTGCCAGCAGCGAGCGCAGAGTGAACACTGAAGCTTTCTTT.

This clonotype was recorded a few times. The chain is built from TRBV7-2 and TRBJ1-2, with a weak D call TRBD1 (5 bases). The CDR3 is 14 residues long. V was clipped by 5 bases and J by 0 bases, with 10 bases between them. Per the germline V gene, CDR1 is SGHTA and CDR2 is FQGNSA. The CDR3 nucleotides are TGTGCCAGCAGCGGGGCCGTCTCTAACTATGGCTACACCTTC. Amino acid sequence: CASSGAVSNYGYTF.

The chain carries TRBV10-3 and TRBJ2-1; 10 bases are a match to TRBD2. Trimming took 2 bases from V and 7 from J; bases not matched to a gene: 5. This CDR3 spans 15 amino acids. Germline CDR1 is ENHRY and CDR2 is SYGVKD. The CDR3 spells CAISERGLAWNEQFF. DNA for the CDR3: TGTGCCATCAGTGAGCGGGGACTAGCGTGGAATGAGCAGTTCTTC.

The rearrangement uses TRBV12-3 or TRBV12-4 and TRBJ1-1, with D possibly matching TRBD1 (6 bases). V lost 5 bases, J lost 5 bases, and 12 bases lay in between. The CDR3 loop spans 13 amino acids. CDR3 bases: TGTGCCAGCAGTCCCGGACAGACTACTGAAGCTTTCTTT. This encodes CASSPGQTTEAFF.

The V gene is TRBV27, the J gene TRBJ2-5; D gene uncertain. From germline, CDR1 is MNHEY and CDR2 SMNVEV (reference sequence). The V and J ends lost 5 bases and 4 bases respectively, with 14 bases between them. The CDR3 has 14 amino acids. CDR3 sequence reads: CASSDPGRGETQYF. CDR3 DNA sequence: TGTGCCAGCAGTGACCCGGGCCGCGGAGAGACCCAGTACTTC.

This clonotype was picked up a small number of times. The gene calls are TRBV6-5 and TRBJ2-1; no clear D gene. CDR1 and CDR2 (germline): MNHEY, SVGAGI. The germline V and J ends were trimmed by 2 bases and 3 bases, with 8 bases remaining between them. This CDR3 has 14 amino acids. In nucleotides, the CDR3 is TGTGCCAGCAGTTACGGGGTAGGCTACAATGAGCAGTTCTTC. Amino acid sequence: CASSYGVGYNEQFF.

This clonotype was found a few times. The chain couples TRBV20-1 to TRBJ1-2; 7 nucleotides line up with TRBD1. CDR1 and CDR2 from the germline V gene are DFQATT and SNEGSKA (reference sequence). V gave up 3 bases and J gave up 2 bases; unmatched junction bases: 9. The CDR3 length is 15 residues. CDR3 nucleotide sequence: TGCAGTGCTAGGACCGATTGGACAGGCAACTATGGCTACACCTTC. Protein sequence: CSARTDWTGNYGYTF.

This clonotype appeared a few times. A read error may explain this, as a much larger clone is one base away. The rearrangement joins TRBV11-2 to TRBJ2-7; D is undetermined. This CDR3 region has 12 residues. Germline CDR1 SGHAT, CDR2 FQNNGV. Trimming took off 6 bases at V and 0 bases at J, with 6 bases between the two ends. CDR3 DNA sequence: TGTGCCAGCAGGTATAGCTCCTACGAGCAGTACTTC. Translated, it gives CASRYSSYEQYF.

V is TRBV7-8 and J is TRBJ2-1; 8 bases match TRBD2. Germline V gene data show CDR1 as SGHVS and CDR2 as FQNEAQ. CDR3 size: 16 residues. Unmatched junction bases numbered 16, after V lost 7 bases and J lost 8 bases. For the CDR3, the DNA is TGTGCCAGCACCCATTTAGGGACTAGGTTACAATATGAGCAGTTCTTC. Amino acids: CASTHLGTRLQYEQFF.

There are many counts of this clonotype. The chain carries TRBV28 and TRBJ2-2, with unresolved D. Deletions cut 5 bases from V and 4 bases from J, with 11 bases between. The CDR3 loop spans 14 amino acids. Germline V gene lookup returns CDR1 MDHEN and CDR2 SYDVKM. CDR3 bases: TGTGCCAGCAGTCGGCCCCTCGGCACCGGGGAGCTGTTTTTT. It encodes CASSRPLGTGELFF. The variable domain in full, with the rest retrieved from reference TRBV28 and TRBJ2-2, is DVKVTQSSRYLVKRTGEKVFLECVQDMDHENMFWYRQDPGLGLRLIYFSYDVKMKEKGDIPEGYSVSREKKERFSLILESASTNQTSMYLCASSRPLGTGELFFGEGSRLTVL.

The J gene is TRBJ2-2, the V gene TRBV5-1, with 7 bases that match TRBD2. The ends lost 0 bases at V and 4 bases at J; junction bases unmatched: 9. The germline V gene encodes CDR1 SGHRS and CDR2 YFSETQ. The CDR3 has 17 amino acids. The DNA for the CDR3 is TGCGCCAGCAGCTTGGTTCGTACTAGCGAAATCACCGGGGAGCTGTTTTTT. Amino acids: CASSLVRTSEITGELFF.

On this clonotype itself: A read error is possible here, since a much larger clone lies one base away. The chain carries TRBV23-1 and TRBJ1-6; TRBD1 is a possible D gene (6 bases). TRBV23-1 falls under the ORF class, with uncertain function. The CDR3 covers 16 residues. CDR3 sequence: CATSQSRTASNSPLHF. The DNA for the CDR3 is TGCGCCACCAGTCAATCTAGGACAGCGTCTAATTCACCCCTCCACTTT.

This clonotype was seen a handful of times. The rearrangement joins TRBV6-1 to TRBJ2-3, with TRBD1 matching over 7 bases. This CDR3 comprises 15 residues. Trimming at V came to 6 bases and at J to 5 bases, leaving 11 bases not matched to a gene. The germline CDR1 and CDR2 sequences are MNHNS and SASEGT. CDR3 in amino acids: CASRPARGLKDTQYF. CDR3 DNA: TGTGCCAGCAGACCCGCTAGGGGGCTGAAAGATACGCAGTATTTT.

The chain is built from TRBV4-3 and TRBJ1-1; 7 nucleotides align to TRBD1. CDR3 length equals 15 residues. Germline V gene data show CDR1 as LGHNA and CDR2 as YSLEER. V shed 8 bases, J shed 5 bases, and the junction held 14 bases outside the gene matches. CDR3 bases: TGCGCCAGCGACGGAGGGGGCAGCCGTAGGACTGAAGCTTTCTTT. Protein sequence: CASDGGGSRRTEAFF.

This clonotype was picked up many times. The DNA of the CDR3 is TGCGCCAGCAGTTGGGACAGCTTAAACACTGAAGCTTTCTTT. As protein: CASSWDSLNTEAFF. The chain joins TRBV5-1 to TRBJ1-1, with 7 bases lining up with TRBD1. Losses at the gene ends were 5 bases for V and 2 bases for J; bases not matched to a gene: 6. Germline values: CDR1 SGHRS, CDR2 YFSETQ. The CDR3 extends over 14 amino acids.

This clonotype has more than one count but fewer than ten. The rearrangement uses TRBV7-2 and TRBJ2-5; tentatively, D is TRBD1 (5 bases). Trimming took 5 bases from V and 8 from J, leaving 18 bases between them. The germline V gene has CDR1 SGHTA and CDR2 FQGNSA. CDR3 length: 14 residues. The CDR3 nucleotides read TGTGCCAGCAGCCCTCCCCACAGGCCCGAAACCCAGTACTTC. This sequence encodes CASSPPHRPETQYF.

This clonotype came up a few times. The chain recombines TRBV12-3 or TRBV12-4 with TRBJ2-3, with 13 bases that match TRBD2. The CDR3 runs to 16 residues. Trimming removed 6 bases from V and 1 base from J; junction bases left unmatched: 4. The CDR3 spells CASRPGLAGRTDTQYF. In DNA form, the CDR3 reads TGTGCCAGCAGGCCGGGACTAGCGGGGCGCACAGATACGCAGTATTTT.

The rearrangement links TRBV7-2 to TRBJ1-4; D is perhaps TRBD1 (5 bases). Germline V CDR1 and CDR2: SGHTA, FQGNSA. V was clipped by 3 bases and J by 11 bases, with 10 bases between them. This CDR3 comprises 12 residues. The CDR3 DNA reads TGTGCCAGCAGCTTGGGACCCCTTAAACTGTTTTTT. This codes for CASSLGPLKLFF.

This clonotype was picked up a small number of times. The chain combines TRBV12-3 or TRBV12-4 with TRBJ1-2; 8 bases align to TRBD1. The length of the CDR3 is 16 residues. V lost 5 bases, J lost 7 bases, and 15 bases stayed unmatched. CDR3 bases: TGTGCCAGCAGTCCCCGGACAGGGACAGTCTTGAGTGGCTACACCTTC. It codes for CASSPRTGTVLSGYTF.

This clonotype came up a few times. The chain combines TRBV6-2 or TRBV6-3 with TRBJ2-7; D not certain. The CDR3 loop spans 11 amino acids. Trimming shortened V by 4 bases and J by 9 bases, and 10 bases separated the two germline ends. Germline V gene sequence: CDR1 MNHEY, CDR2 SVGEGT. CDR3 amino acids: CASSLAGLQYF. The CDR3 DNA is TGTGCCAGCAGTTTGGCCGGGTTGCAGTACTTC.

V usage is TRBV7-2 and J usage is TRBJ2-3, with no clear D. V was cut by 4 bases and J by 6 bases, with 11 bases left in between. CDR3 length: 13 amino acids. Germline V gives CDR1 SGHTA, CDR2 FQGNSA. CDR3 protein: CASSSRQEDTQYF. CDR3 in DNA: TGTGCCAGCAGCTCGCGTCAGGAGGATACGCAGTATTTT.

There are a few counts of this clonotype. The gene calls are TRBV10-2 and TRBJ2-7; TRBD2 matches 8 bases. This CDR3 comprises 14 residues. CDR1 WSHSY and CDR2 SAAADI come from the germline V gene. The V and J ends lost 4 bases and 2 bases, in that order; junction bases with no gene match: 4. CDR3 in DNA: TGCGCCAGCAGTGCGGGGGGGTCTCCCTACGAGCAGTACTTC. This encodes CASSAGGSPYEQYF.